This T cell receptor beta chain was sequenced for a study of blood T cell repertoires in COVID-19. On the study more broadly: Specimens from acute and convalescent COVID-19 originated in the United States, Italy and Spain.

Produced via immunoSEQ multiplex PCR; TCRdb's table is partial and in-frame only. The table shows about 150,000 clones, with approximately 80% occurring only once. The CDR3 loop spans 15 amino acids. Germline trimming cut 0 bases from V and 9 bases from J; bases unmatched to any gene: 5. Per germline, CDR1 LGHNA and CDR2 YNFKEQ. The TCR comes from a woman in her forties or fifties with acute or convalescent COVID-19. The sequenced sample was peripheral blood. The chain carries TRBV4-2 and TRBJ2-1; TRBD2 agrees at 10 bases. The CDR3 nucleotides are TGTGCCAGCAGCCAAGAAGCGGGGGGGCCGGGTGAGCAGTTCTTC. It specifies CASSQEAGGPGEQFF.